This T cell receptor beta chain was observed in a study of regulatory T cells in long-lasting Graves disease. The study's findings and limits: The study found lower TCR diversity in persistent Graves' patients than in newly diagnosed ones. Authors noted too few samples as a limitation.

This clonotype was seen a handful of times. The antigen remains unidentified. Investigators prepared the TCR beta libraries by applying iRepertoire HTBI primers and Arm-PCR of CDR3 regions. MiXCR, run by TCRdb on the multiplex PCR reads, gives a single entry per CDR3 protein. The sample has 390,000 or so distinct CDR3 sequences; over 9.5% are singletons. Documented time point: newly diagnosed GD, antithyroid drugs for less than 3 months. PBMC RNA served as the TCR library source. The same sample was also studied in work on T cells in Graves' hyperthyroidism and ophthalmopathy. From that report: Among thyroid clonotypes expanded above 0.001, most also appeared in blood.

Source: peripheral blood mononuclear cells (PBMCs), taken at new diagnosis, from a patient treated with antithyroid drugs. The source is a woman under 30 with Graves disease.

CDR3 amino acids: CASSPGTGHGYTF. CDR3 in DNA: TGTGCCAGCTCACCCGGGACAGGTCACGGCTACACCTTC. The rearrangement links TRBV18 to TRBJ1-2, with 8 bases identical to TRBD1. Germline trimming cut 3 bases from V and 8 bases from J; bases unmatched to any gene: 5. CDR3 size: 13 residues. Per the germline V gene, CDR1 is KGHSH and CDR2 is LQKENI. The variable domain in full, completed from reference TRBV18 and TRBJ1-2, reads NAGVMQNPRHLVRRRGQEARLRCSPMKGHSHVYWYRQLPEEGLKFMVYLQKENIIDESGMPKERFSAEFPKEGPSILRIQQVVRGDSAAYFCASSPGTGHGYTFGSGTRLTVV.